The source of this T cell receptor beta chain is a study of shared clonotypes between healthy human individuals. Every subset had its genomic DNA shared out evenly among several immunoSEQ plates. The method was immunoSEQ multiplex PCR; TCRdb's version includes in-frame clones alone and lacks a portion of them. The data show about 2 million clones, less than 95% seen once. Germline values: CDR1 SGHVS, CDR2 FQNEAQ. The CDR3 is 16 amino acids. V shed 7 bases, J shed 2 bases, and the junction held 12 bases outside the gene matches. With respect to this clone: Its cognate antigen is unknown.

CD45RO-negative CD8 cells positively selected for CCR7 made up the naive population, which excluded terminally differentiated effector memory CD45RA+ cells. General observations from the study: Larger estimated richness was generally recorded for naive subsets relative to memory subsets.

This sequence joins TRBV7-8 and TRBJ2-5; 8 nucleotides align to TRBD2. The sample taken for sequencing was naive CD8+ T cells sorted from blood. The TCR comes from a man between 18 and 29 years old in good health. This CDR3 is CASIPDERGNQETQYF. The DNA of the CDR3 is TGTGCCAGCATTCCTGACGAGCGGGGGAATCAAGAGACCCAGTACTTC.